This T cell receptor (beta chain) was documented in a study of memory CD4+ T cells and cytomegalovirus serostatus. Sequenced by immunoSEQ multiplex PCR; TCRdb stores in-frame clones only, minus some. The data show about 27,000 clones, with 60% to 85% seen just once and roughly 0.98% held by the top ten. Germline CDR1 is SGHRS and CDR2 is YFSETQ. V lost 4 bases and J lost 1; bases outside the gene matches: 15. This CDR3 has 18 residues. Whole-study results and caveats: Each of 67 CMV-associated TCRbeta sequences occurred in one to five individuals.

Single viable CD3+CD4+CD8-CD45RO+ cells were sorted as the memory CD4+ T cells. CD4+ T cells were isolated by positive magnetic selection. As to this clone: Its specificity is unknown.

Sequences were obtained from memory CD4+ T cells from blood. The TCR was taken from an adult in good health and CMV-seronegative. This chain uses TRBV5-1 with TRBJ2-7, with 9 nucleotides matching TRBD2. CDR3 loop: CASSRERLAALTSYEQYF. The CDR3 DNA reads as TGCGCCAGCAGCCGAGAAAGACTAGCGGCCCTCACATCCTACGAGCAGTACTTC.